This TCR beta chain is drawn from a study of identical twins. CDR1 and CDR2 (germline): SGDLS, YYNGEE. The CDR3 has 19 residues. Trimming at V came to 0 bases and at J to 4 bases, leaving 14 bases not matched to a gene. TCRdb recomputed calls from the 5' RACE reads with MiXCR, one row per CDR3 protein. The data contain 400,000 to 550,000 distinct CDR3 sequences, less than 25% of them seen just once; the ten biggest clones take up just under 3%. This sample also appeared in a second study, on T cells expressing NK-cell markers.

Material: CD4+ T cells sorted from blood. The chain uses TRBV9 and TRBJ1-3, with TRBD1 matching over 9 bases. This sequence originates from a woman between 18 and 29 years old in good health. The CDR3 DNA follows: TGTGCCAGCAGCGTAGGCCCCCGCCCGGGACAGGGAGTCGGAAACACCATATATTTT. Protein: CASSVGPRPGQGVGNTIYF.